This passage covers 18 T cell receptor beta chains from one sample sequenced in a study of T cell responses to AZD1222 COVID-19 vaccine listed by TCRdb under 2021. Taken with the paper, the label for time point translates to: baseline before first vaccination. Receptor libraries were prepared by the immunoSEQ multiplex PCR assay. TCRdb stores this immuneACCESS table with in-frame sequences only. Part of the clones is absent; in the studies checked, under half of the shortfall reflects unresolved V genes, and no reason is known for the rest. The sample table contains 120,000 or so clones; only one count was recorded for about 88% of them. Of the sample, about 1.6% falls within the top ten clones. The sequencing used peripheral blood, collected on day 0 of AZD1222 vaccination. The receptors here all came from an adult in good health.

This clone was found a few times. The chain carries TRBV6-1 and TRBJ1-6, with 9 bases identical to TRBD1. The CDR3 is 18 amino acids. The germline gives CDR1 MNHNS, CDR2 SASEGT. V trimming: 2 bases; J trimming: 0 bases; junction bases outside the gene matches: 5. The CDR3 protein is CASSERTGASSYNSPLHF. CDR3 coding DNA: TGTGCCAGCAGTGAAAGGACAGGGGCGAGCTCCTATAATTCACCCCTCCACTTT.

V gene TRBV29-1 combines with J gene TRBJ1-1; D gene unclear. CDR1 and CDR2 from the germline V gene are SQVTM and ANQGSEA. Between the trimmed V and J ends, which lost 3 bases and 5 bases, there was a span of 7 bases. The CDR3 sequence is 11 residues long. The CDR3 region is CSVDPGTEAFF. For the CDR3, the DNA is TGCAGCGTTGATCCGGGAACTGAAGCTTTCTTT.

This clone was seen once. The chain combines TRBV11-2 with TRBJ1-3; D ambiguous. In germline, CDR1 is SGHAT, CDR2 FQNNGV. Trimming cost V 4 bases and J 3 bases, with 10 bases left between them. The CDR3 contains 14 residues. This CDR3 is CASSSLDVGNTIYF. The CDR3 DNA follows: TGTGCCAGCAGCTCGCTGGACGTTGGAAACACCATATATTTT. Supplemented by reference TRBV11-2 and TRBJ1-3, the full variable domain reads EAGVAQSPRYKIIEKRQSVAFWCNPISGHATLYWYQQILGQGPKLLIQFQNNGVVDDSQLPKDRFSAERLKGVDSTLKIQPAKLEDSAVYLCASSSLDVGNTIYFGEGSWLTVV.

Written as DNA, the CDR3 is TGTGCCAGCAGACTACGGGGGGCTAGCACAGATACGCAGTATTTT. This encodes CASRLRGASTDTQYF. The chain links TRBV13 to TRBJ2-3, with D maybe TRBD2 (7 bases). Germline V gene data show CDR1 as PRHDT and CDR2 as FYEKMQ (reference sequence). Trimming pared 6 bases from V and 0 bases from J, leaving 13 bases between. This CDR3 comprises 15 residues. The entire variable domain, with the rest obtained from reference TRBV13 and TRBJ2-3, is as follows: AAGVIQSPRHLIKEKRETATLKCYPIPRHDTVYWYQQGPGQDPQFLISFYEKMQSDKGSIPDRFSAQQFSDYHSELNMSSLELGDSALYFCASRLRGASTDTQYFGPGTRLTVL.

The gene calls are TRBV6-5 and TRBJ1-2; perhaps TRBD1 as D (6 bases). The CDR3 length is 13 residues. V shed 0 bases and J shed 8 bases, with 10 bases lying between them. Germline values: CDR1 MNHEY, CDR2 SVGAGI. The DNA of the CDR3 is TGTGCCAGCAGTTACTCGAGGGGGAACGGCTACACCTTC. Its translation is CASSYSRGNGYTF.

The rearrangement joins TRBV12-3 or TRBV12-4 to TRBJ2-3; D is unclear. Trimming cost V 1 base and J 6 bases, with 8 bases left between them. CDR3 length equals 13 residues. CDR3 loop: CASSLGFTDTQYF. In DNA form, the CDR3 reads TGTGCCAGCAGTTTAGGGTTTACGGATACGCAGTATTTT.

CDR3: CASSLGIDSSSYEQYF. CDR3 DNA sequence: TGTGCCAGCAGCTTAGGGATAGATTCAAGCTCCTACGAGCAGTACTTC. The genes are TRBV7-2 and TRBJ2-7; D gene uncertain. CDR1 is SGHTA and CDR2 is FQGNSA in the germline V gene. Trimming removed 1 base from V and 0 bases from J, with 13 bases in between. The CDR3 is 16 residues long.

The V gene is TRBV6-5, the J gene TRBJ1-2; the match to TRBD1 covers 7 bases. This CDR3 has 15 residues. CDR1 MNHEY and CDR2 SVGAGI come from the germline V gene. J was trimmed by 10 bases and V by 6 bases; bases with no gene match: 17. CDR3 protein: CASSGTGRGLHDYTF. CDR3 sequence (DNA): TGTGCCAGCAGCGGGACGGGGAGGGGGCTGCATGACTACACCTTC.

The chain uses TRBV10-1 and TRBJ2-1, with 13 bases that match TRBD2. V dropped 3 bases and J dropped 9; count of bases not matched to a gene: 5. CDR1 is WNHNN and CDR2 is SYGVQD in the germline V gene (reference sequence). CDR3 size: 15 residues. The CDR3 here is CASSDSGLAGVEQFF. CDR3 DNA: TGCGCCAGCAGTGACTCCGGACTAGCGGGAGTTGAGCAGTTCTTC.

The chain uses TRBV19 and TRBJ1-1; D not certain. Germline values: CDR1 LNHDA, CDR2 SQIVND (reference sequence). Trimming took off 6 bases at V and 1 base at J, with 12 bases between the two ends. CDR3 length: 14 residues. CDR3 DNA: TGTGCCAGTAGGATTACCCGGGCGAACACTGAAGCTTTCTTT. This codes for CASRITRANTEAFF.

The CDR3: CASSVAGVGDEQFF. The DNA for the CDR3 is TGTGCCAGCAGTGTAGCGGGAGTGGGCGATGAGCAGTTCTTC. This chain joins TRBV11-3 and TRBJ2-1, with 9 bases matching TRBD2. V lost 6 bases, J lost 8 bases, and 8 bases stayed unmatched. The germline V gene has CDR1 SGHNT and CDR2 YENEEA. CDR3 length: 14 amino acids.

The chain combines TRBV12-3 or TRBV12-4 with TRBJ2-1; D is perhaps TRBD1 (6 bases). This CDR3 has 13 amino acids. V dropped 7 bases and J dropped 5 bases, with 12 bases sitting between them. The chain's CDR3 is CASKKDSHNEQFF. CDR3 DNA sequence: TGTGCCAGCAAGAAGGACAGCCACAATGAGCAGTTCTTC.

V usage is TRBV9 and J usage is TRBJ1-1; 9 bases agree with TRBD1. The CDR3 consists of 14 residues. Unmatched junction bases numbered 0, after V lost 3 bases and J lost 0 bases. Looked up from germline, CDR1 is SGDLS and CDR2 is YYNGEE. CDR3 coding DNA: TGTGCCAGCAGCGGGACAGGGGTGAACACTGAAGCTTTCTTT. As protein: CASSGTGVNTEAFF.

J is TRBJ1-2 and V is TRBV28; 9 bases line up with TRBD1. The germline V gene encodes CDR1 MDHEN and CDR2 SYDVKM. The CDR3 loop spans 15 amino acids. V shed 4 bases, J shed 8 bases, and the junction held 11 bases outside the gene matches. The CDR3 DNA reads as TGTGCCAGCAGTTCCCCGGGACAGGGAGACGGAGGCTACACCTTC. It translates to CASSSPGQGDGGYTF.

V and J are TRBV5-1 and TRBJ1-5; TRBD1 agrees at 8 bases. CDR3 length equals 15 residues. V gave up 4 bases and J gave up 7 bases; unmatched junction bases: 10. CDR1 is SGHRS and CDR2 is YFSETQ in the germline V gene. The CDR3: CASSHTAGGDQPQHF. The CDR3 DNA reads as TGCGCCAGCAGCCATACGGCAGGGGGCGACCAGCCCCAGCATTTT.

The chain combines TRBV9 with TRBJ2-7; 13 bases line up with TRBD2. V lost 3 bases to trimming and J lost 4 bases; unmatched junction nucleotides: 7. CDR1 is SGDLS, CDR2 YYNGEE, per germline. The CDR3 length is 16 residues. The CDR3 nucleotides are TGTGCCAGCAGCGAGGGGGGGACTAGCGGGATTTACGAGCAGTACTTC. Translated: CASSEGGTSGIYEQYF.

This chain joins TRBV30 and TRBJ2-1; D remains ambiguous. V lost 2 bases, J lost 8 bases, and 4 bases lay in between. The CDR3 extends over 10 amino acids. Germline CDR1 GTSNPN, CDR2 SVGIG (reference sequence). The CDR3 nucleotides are TGTGCCTGGAGTTTAGATGAGCAGTTCTTC. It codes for CAWSLDEQFF.

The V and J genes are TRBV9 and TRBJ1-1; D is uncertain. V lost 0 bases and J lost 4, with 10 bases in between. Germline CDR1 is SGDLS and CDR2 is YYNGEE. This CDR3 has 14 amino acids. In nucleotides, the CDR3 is TGTGCCAGCAGCGTAGGGCAGCGGGGCACTGAAGCTTTCTTT. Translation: CASSVGQRGTEAFF.